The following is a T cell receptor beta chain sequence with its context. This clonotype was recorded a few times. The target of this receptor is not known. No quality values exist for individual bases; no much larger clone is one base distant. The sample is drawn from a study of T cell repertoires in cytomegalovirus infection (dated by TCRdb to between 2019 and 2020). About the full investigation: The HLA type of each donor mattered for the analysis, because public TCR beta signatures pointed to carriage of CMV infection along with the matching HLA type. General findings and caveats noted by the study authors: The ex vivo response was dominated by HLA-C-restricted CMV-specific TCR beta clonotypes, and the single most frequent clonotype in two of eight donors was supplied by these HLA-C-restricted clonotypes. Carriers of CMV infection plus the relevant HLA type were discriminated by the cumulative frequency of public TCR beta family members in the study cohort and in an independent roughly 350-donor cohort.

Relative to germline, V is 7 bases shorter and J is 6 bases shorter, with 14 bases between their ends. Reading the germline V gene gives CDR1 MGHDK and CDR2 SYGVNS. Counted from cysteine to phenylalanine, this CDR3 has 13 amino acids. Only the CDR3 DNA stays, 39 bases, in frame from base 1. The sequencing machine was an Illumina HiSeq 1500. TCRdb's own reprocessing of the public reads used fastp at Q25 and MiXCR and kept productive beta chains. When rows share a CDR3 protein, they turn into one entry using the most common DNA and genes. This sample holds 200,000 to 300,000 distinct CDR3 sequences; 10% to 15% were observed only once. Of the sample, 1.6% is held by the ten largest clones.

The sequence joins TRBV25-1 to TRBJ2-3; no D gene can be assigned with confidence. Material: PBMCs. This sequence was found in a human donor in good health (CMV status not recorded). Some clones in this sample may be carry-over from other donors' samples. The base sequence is TGTGCCAGCAATATAAGGACGGGTGATACGCAGTATTTT. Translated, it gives CASNIRTGDTQYF.